The present T cell receptor beta chain was sequenced within a study of technical replicates of blood from several donors. V was cut by 2 bases and J by 3 bases, with 14 bases left in between. The CDR3 is 16 amino acids. Germline V gene sequence: CDR1 LGHNA, CDR2 YNFKEQ. Sequenced by immunoSEQ multiplex PCR; TCRdb stores in-frame clones only, minus some. The repertoire has more than 65,000 clones, 91% of them found once; the top ten carry 0.35% to 0.4%. This chain uses TRBV4-2 with TRBJ2-1; possibly TRBD2 for D (6 bases). This receptor was taken from a human donor in good health. Some clones in this sample may be carry-over from other donors' samples. Input material: T cells isolated from PBMCs. The CDR3 DNA is TGTGCCAGCAGCCAATACGGGGAGGACGGCTACAATGAGCAGTTCTTC. As protein: CASSQYGEDGYNEQFF.